This T cell receptor beta chain was captured in a study of chemoradiotherapy in HPV16-positive cancers. Study context: Two HPV16-positive patients' cells yielded candidate HPV-specific clones and common motifs.

The germline CDR1 and CDR2 sequences are ENHRY and SYGVKD. Losses at the gene ends were 6 bases for V and 2 bases for J; bases not matched to a gene: 4. CDR3 length equals 13 residues. Broader study findings: Candidate HPV-specific clones and E7-related TCR motifs grew in tumor during treatment.

A remark on this clone: Its antigen is currently unknown.

Some clones are missing from TCRdb's copy, which holds only in-frame ones; the method was immunoSEQ multiplex PCR. The table shows 16,000 or so clones, with 65% to 80% occurring only once. V usage is TRBV10-3 and J usage is TRBJ2-7; TRBD1 agrees at 7 bases. Source: tumor tissue, taken from a patient who underwent chemoradiotherapy. The receptor comes from a human donor with HPV-associated anogenital cancer. Here the CDR3 reads CAISPTGPYEQYF. The CDR3 DNA reads as TGTGCCATCAGCCCGACAGGGCCCTACGAGCAGTACTTC.